In its sample, the clone carrying this T cell receptor (beta chain) was seen once. These data are taken from a study of blood T cells in healthy people across ages. Next came a second PCR, run for roughly 6 to 11 cycles, which used a sample-barcoded 5' primer along with a J-beta primer mix. Every cDNA molecule bore a tag from a template-switch adaptor containing 12 random nucleotides. TCRdb called the 5' RACE reads again in MiXCR, with one record for every CDR3 protein. The data contain under 1,000,000 distinct CDR3 sequences, 46% of them seen just once; the ten biggest clones take up around 18%. The CDR3 runs 15 residues. Trimming took 5 bases from V and 5 from J; bases not matched to a gene: 6. Each donor gave ten milliliters of peripheral blood. Extracted total RNA amounted to at least 5.5 micrograms for each sample.

The sample comprised blood. The clonotype was recovered from an elderly man in good health. The chain links TRBV12-3 or TRBV12-4 to TRBJ2-7; 13 bases agree with TRBD2. In DNA form, the CDR3 reads TGTGCCAGCAGTCGGACTAGCGGGAGAGCAGACGAGCAGTACTTC. Translated, it gives CASSRTSGRADEQYF.